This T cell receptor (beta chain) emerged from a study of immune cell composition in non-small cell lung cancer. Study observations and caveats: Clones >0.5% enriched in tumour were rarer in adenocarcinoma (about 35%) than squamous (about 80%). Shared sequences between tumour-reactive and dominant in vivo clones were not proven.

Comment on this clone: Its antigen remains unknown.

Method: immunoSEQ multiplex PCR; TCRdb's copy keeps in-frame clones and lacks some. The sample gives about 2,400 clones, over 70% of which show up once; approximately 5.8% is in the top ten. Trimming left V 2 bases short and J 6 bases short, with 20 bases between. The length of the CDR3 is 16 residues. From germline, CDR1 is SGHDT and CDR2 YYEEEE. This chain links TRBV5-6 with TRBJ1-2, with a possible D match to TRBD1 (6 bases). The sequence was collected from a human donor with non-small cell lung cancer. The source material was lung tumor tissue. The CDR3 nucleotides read TGTGCCAGCAGCTTAGGTGGCAGGGGCCGAGGACATGGCTACACCTTC. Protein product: CASSLGGRGRGHGYTF.